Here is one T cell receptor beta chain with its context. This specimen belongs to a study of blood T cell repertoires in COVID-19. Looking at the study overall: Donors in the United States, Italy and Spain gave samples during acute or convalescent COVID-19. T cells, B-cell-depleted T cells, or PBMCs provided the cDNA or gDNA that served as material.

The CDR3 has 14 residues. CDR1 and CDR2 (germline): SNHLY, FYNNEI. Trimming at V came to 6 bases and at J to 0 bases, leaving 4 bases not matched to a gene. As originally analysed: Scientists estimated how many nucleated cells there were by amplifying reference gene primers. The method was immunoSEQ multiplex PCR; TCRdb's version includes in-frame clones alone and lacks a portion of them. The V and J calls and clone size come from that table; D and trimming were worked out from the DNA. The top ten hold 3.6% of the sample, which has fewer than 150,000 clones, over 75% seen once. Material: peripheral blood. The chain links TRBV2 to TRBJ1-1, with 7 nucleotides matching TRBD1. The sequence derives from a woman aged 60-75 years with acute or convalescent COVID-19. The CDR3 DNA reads TGTGCCAGCAGAGCCGGGACAGTGAACACTGAAGCTTTCTTT. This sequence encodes CASRAGTVNTEAFF.